These T cell receptor beta chains were read from a single sample in a study of cytomegalovirus exposure and HLA in healthy donors. Repertoires were generated with immunoSEQ multiplex PCR, while TCRdb's copy carries only in-frame clones and drops some. This sample has about 330,000 clones, with about nine tenths found just once. The sample comprised PBMCs. The receptors stem from a woman aged 25 to 39 in good health and CMV-seropositive. Each CDR3 is given with its conserved first and last residue. D genes are given only for firm matches.

>TRBV6-1|TRBD1|TRBJ1-4
TGTGCCAGCAGGGGGACAGGGGAATTCGAAAAACTGTTTTTT
CASRGTGEFEKLFF
>TRBV30|-|TRBJ1-1
TGTGCCTGGAGGCCCGTGGGGGGGGCCTGGACTGAAGCTTTCTTT
CAWRPVGGAWTEAFF
>TRBV10-2|-|TRBJ1-5
TGCGCCAGCAGTGAGGGTTTGGGCTTAGGCAATCAGCCCCAGCATTTT
CASSEGLGLGNQPQHF
>TRBV30|-|TRBJ2-7
TGTGCCTGGAGTCCAGGACTCATTTACGAGCAGTACTTC
CAWSPGLIYEQYF
>TRBV27|TRBD1|TRBJ1-1
TGTGCCAGCAGTATCTCTCGGACAGGGCCTGAAGCTTTCTTT
CASSISRTGPEAFF
>TRBV19|TRBD1|TRBJ1-5
TGTGCCAGTAGTATAGGGACAGGGGGCGGACAGCCCCAGCATTTT
CASSIGTGGGQPQHF
>TRBV5-1|-|TRBJ2-7
TGCGCCAGCAGCTCCGGGACGGGGTATGACGAGCAGTACTTC
CASSSGTGYDEQYF
>TRBV19|TRBD1|TRBJ1-5
TGTGCCAGTACCACTGGGGACAGGGGTTATCAGCCCCAGCATTTT
CASTTGDRGYQPQHF
>TRBV6-5|TRBD2|TRBJ2-1
TGTGCCAGCAGTTACGTGGCGGGGGGCGAATACAATGAGCAGTTCTTC
CASSYVAGGEYNEQFF
>TRBV5-1|TRBD1|TRBJ2-5
TGCGCCAGCCGCCCAGAGAGGACAGGGATTGTTGAGACCCAGTACTTC
CASRPERTGIVETQYF